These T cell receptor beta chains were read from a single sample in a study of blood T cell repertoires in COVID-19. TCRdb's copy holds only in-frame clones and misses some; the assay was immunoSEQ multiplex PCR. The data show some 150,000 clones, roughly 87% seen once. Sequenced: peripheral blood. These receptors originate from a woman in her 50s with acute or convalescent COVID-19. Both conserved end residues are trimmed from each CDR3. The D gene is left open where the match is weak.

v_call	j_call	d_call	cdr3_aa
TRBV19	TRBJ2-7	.	ASSMRVFHEQY
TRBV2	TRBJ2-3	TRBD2	ASSPLAGGGDTQY
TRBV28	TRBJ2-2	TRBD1	ASTSGQGVTGELF
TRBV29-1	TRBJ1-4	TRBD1	SVRDRLNEKLF
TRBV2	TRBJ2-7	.	AAGDPTAGDEQY
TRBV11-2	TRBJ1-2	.	ASSGTNYGYT
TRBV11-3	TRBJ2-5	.	ASSLDPEGEGTQY
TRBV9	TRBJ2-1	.	ASSVGGGGLGNEQF
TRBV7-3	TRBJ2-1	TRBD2	ASSLSGGAYNEQF
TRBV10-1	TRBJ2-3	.	ASSEGQSTDTQY
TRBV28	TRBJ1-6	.	ASSSGSPLH
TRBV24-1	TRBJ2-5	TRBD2	ATSDSFGTSGDRETQY
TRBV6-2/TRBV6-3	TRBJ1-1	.	ASSNINRRAVNTEAF
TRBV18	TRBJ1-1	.	ASSLTGLWDTEAF
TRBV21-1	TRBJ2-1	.	ASSQRHPDRHTMSSSSGDEQF
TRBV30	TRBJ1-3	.	AWSEEPGNTIY
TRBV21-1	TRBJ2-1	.	ASRPGAPYNEQF
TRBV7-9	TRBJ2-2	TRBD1	ASSLNRGDTGELF
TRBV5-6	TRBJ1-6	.	ASSLGGGYNSPLH
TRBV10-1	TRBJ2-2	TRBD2	ASSGPGTSGDPDTGELF
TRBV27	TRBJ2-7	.	ASSFLGADEQY
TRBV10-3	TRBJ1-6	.	AACGGPLH